The clone carrying this T cell receptor (beta chain) was observed a handful of times. What it binds is not known. Time point reported: pre-sensitization, week 0. Treatment given: therapeutic diphenylcyclopropenone sensitization with weekly scalp DPC. This sample is drawn from a study of human T cells and chemical hapten exposure. Study-level points and caveats: Patch test score rose with PT1 expanded TCR count, significant at thresholds 8, 16 and 32, not 4. The donors suffered from alopecia, so their immune response may not match that of healthy people.

Unique molecular identifiers were linked by the library to individual cDNA molecules. One entry per CDR3 protein results from TCRdb running MiXCR on the RACE reads. This sample has 85,000 to 100,000 distinct CDR3 sequences, with 11% found just once. Germline CDR1 is SQVTM and CDR2 is ANQGSEA. The CDR3 loop spans 11 amino acids. Trimming cost V 6 bases and J 5 bases; bases outside gene matches: 3. Specimen: whole blood, collected in connection with sensitization to the hapten diphenylcyclopropenone (DPC). The TCR originated in a woman aged 55-70 years with alopecia areata. Some clones in this sample may be carry-over from other donors' samples. The chain employs TRBV29-1 and TRBJ1-1; 7 bases match TRBD1. The CDR3 coding sequence is TGCAGCGTGAGGACAGGAACTGAAGCTTTCTTT. It encodes CSVRTGTEAFF. Full variable domain (remainder filled in from reference TRBV29-1 and TRBJ1-1): SAVISQKPSRDICQRGTSLTIQCQVDSQVTMMFWYRQQPGQSLTLIATANQGSEATYESGFVIDKFPISRPNLTFSTLTVSNMSPEDSSIYLCSVRTGTEAFFGQGTRLTVV.